What follows are 5 T cell receptor beta chains derived from one specimen sequenced in a study of T cell responses to AZD1222 COVID-19 vaccine listed by TCRdb under 2021. In light of the paper, this sample's time point label describes: baseline before first vaccination. Libraries were prepared through the immunoSEQ multiplex PCR assay. Sourced from immuneACCESS, this table was stored by TCRdb with only in-frame sequences that have V and J called. A share of the clones is absent; for the studies checked, an unresolved V gene accounts for under half, and the remainder has no known explanation. In all, the sample holds 100,000 to 150,000 clones, and more than 70% of those were seen once. The top ten clonotypes cover over 9.5% of the sample. Sample: peripheral blood, taken on day 0 of AZD1222 vaccination. The receptors were gathered from an adult in good health.

The chain links TRBV27 to TRBJ1-4; D is possibly TRBD1 (5 bases). This CDR3 comprises 15 residues. Looked up from germline, CDR1 is MNHEY and CDR2 is SMNVEV (reference sequence). V lost 1 base, J lost 8 bases, and 14 bases lay in between. The CDR3 sequence: CASSLYGTIGEKLFF. CDR3 sequence (DNA): TGTGCCAGCAGTTTATACGGGACGATCGGGGAAAAACTGTTTTTT.

The count of this clone is one. The rearrangement uses TRBV6-5 and TRBJ2-7; TRBD1 matches at 7 bases. The CDR3 is made up of 14 amino acids. Germline V gene data show CDR1 as MNHEY and CDR2 as SVGAGI. The V and J ends lost 5 bases and 4 bases, in that order; junction bases with no gene match: 8. Written as DNA, the CDR3 is TGTGCCAGCAGTCGAAGACAGGGATCGTACGAGCAGTACTTC. Protein sequence: CASSRRQGSYEQYF.

The rearrangement joins TRBV5-4 to TRBJ2-2; D is undetermined. The CDR3 loop spans 15 amino acids. Trimming removed 2 bases at V and 1 base at J, with 9 bases between. The V gene's germline CDR1 is SGHNT and CDR2 YYREEE (reference sequence). The CDR3 DNA reads as TGTGCCAGCAGCTTTACCCCGCAGAACACCGGGGAGCTGTTTTTT. It translates to CASSFTPQNTGELFF. Complete variable domain (other parts from reference TRBV5-4 and TRBJ2-2): ETGVTQSPTHLIKTRGQQVTLRCSSQSGHNTVSWYQQALGQGPQFIFQYYREEENGRGNFPPRFSGLQFPNYSSELNVNALELDDSALYLCASSFTPQNTGELFFGEGSRLTVL.

V and J are TRBV27 and TRBJ2-5; D is uncertain. The V end lost 2 bases, the J end lost 2 bases, and 6 bases lay between the germline ends. The germline V gene encodes CDR1 MNHEY and CDR2 SMNVEV (reference sequence). The CDR3 is made up of 13 amino acids. The DNA of the CDR3 is TGTGCCAGCAGTTTACGAACACAAGAGACCCAGTACTTC. This gives the protein CASSLRTQETQYF.

J is TRBJ1-1 and V is TRBV5-5, with D uncertain. The length of the CDR3 is 15 residues. Germline V gene lookup returns CDR1 SGHKS and CDR2 YYEKEE (reference sequence). Trimming pared 0 bases from V and 7 bases from J, leaving 16 bases between. The CDR3 DNA reads as TGTGCCAGCAGCTTGGTTTCCCCAGCCGGGGTTGAAGCTTTCTTT. Encoded protein: CASSLVSPAGVEAFF.